This T cell receptor beta chain was sequenced during a study of fetal regulatory T cell absence and autoimmunity (dated by TCRdb to about 2017). General notes on the study: Exocrine pancreas autoimmunity was observed in the IPEX patients in the absence of clinical diabetes.

As to this clone: No antigen is known for it. It has no much larger one-base neighbor in the sample; base qualities were not kept.

Overall study outcomes, separate from this receptor: The TCR compartment showed significant oligoclonal enrichment in pancreas versus cord blood, with some top clones over 100-fold enriched. Cord blood and pancreas had broadly similar TRB gene family usage, resembling published neonatal and adult repertoires. The oligoclonal enrichment was taken as support for antigen-driven autoimmunity in the pancreas before birth in IPEX syndrome.

The DNeasy Blood and Tissue Kit was used to extract about 1.7-3 ug of genomic DNA from umbilical cord blood or frozen pancreas. Its CDR3 holds 17 amino acids, cysteine through phenylalanine. Of all the DNA, just the CDR3 is kept, 51 bases in frame from base 1. V drops 0 bases and J drops 5 bases, leaving 20 bases in between. Via the germline V gene (reference sequence), CDR1 is SGHKS and CDR2 YYEKEE. Amplification and barcoding of TCRbeta CDR3 regions were carried out by two-step multiplex PCR on the immunoSEQ human TCRbeta survey platform. Libraries were sequenced on Illumina instruments, with IgH sequenced in parallel from the same samples. The study's own analysis went as follows. Raw reads were filtered against IMGT V, D, J definitions and were binned using a nearest-neighbor algorithm so that PCR and sequencing errors were removed. A clone was defined as an identical nucleotide sequence, and differential abundance between tissues was tested with a Fisher exact test for each clone using a pFDR threshold of p<0.01. Clones with frequencies too low for statistical inference were excluded by a minimum inclusion filter of 10 in either sample. The immunoSEQ Analyzer was used for pairwise clonal comparisons, while IMGT tools were used to assess gene family usage. TCRdb took this table from immuneACCESS and kept in-frame rearrangements with V and J called. Such tables lack part of the clones; where checked against another copy, unresolved V genes explain under half of the gap, and the rest is unexplained. The V and J calls and the clone size are those of that table, but D and trimming were determined from the DNA. The sample profile shows approximately 49,000 clones; about four fifths of them were found once. The ten biggest clones cover 0.35% to 0.5% of the sample.

The TCR sequence derives from a newborn boy with IPEX syndrome. Specimen: cord blood. The sequence links TRBV5-5 to TRBJ2-5; possibly the D gene is TRBD2, per 7 matching bases. DNA sequence: TGTGCCAGCAGCTTGGTGCTAAGGGGGGGTTCAGGGGAGACCCAGTACTTC. Translated, this gives CASSLVLRGGSGETQYF.